This T cell receptor (beta chain) comes out of a study of shared clonotypes between healthy human individuals (dated by TCRdb to between 2020 and 2021). As for the study more broadly: The cohort included a few men and a couple of women between 18 and 49 years of age. Each donor's leukapheresis produced roughly between roughly 0.85 and 9.5 billion PBMCs. To increase sequencing depth and limit assay-specific biases, different laboratories used diverse techniques to prepare libraries and sequence TCR repertoires. To estimate repertoire size and how much clonotypes are shared between individuals, the study performed deep sequencing of blood TCR repertoires from five healthy adults. Per donor, three plates each were used for CD4 naive and CD4 memory, two for CD8 naive, and one for CD8 memory. Results the study describes overall, beyond this receptor: Pairwise subsampling indicated that sequencing depth was expected to affect the degree of clonotype sharing among donors. Sampling was limited to blood, and TCR repertoires in tissue likely differ from TCR repertoires in blood. The genetic and exposure-history diversity represented was limited by the small number of donors. Higher generation probabilities were observed for clonotypes shared by all four sorted-subset donors than for non-shared clonotypes. Even with the large sequencing depth, rarefaction of the sorted-subset datasets indicated that sequencing was incomplete. Estimated clonotype richness was generally larger for naive than for memory subsets. When a handful of donors were compared, the shared fraction of clonotypes was 5% to 6.5% for naive CD4, roughly 3.4% for naive CD8, 2.3% for memory CD4, and less than 0.45% for memory CD8.

V drops 6 bases and J drops 2 bases, leaving 11 bases in between. Measured from the cysteine to the phenylalanine, the CDR3 is 14 residues long. Here the CDR3 DNA is all that survives: 42 bases in frame from base 1. CDR1 SGHTA and CDR2 FQGNSA are derived from the germline V gene. Donors were healthy HIV-negative adults with no recently reported acute infections or vaccinations. All donors were Caucasian adults living in Nashville, Tennessee, USA. CD4+ T cells were enriched by magnetic negative selection; naive cells were then positively selected on CD45RA, and the negative fraction formed the memory subset. Blood was collected by leukapheresis, and PBMCs were isolated by Ficoll-Histopaque density gradient centrifugation and then cryopreserved in liquid nitrogen vapor phase. Analytical flow cytometry was used to check the purity and quantity of each magnetically sorted T cell population. Each sorted fraction had its genomic DNA isolated and then quantified by UV absorbance on a Nanodrop 2000c.

TCR CDR3 regions were amplified from genomic DNA by multiplex PCR using the deep immunoSEQ assay. Genomic DNA extracted from each cell subset was distributed evenly over all wells of several immunoSEQ 96-well plates, and each plate served as one replicate. For sorted subsets, each replicate PCR was loaded with 200 ng genomic DNA, equivalent to some 27,000 T cell genomes. The purified libraries were quantified using a Qubit 3.0 fluorometer, sized with a Bioanalyzer 2100, and then quantified again using the KAPA Library Quantification kit. A separate single-read 150-cycle Illumina NextSeq 550 flow cell was used to sequence each immunoSEQ 96-well plate. As for how the authors treated the data: Because only junctional sequences without quality scores were contained in the immunoSEQ output, filtering matching that applied to full-length reads could not be performed. To assign V/J genes and CDR3, sequences were annotated against IMGT germline references using PyIR, a Python wrapper for IgBLAST v1.9. Reads were removed for weak V/J assignments (E-value above 1e-6), missing CDR3, stop codons, out-of-frame junctions, or ambiguous translated residues. V3J clonotypes were defined by identical inferred V gene, J gene, and CDR3 amino acid sequence. Percentage overlap between repertoires was computed as shared unique clonotypes divided by the size of the smaller repertoire. RTK rarefaction, the Chao1 estimator, and Recon v2.1 estimates of unobserved clonotypes were used to assess repertoire richness. Generation probabilities for all TCRbeta clonotypes obtained by the gDNA method from four donors were computed using OLGA. Held by TCRdb, this immuneACCESS table contains in-frame sequences only and omits some clones. Under half of the omission traces to an unresolved V gene where checked; the cause of the rest is unknown. V, J and clone size reflect that table, while D and trimming were determined from the DNA. The sample records approximately 2.3 million clones, approximately 95% of which are singletons. 0.3% to 0.4% of the sample comes from the top ten.

Note on this clone: Which antigen it targets is not known. Base qualities are not at hand, and no much larger clone is one base apart.

The sequence was collected from a man aged 18 to 30 in good health. Some clones in this sample may be carry-over from other donors' samples. Sequencing was carried out using naive CD4+ T cells from PBMCs. In the paper's terms, the cell subset or site label means: CD45RA+ positively selected. The chain links TRBV7-2 with TRBJ2-1; possibly the D gene is TRBD1, per 6 matching bases. The DNA sequence reads TGTGCCAGCAGTCCAGGGGACCCCTACAATGAGCAGTTCTTC. Its product reads: CASSPGDPYNEQFF.